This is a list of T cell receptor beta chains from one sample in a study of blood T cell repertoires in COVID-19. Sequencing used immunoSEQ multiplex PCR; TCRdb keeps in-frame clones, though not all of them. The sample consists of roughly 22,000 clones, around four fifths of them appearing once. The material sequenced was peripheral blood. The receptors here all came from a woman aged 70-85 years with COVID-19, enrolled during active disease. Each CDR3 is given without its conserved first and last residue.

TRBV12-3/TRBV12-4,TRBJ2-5,ATGQVPETQY
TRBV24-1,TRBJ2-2,ATSDLEPSGELF
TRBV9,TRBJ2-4,ASSVEAGGPNLAKNIQY
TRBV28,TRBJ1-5,ASSTAGTGVGTQH
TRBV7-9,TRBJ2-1,ASSFRTGVYNEQF
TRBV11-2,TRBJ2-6,ASSSLSPRANVLT
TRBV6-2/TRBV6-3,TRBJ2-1,ASSYPEVVLTHEQF
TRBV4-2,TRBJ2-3,ASSQEASGSADTQY
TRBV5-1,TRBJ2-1,ASSLASGRVYNEQF
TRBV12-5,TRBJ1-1,ASGPVRANTEAF
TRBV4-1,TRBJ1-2,ASSQEDRANYGYT
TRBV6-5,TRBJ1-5,ASSTGGPNQPQH
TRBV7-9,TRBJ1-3,ASSLKGGLDTIY
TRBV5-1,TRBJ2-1,ASSTTPQGALPIEQF
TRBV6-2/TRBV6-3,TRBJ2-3,ASSPTRLADTQY
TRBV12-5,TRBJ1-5,ASGSTAPNQPQH